Described below is a single T cell receptor (beta chain) sequence and its context. Germline values: CDR1 SGHTA, CDR2 FQGNSA. The CDR3 is made up of 18 amino acids. J was trimmed by 3 bases and V by 3 bases; bases with no gene match: 9. Sequencing was performed with immunoSEQ multiplex PCR; in TCRdb, only in-frame clones are kept and a portion is missing. The repertoire includes 200,000 to 250,000 clones, about 88% of them detected once, and 5.5% to 9% sits in the top ten. The data derive from a study of blood T cell repertoires in COVID-19. Sequencing used peripheral blood. The chain carries TRBV7-2 and TRBJ2-2; 11 nucleotides align to TRBD2. The clonotype comes from a woman in her 70s with active or convalescent COVID-19. The CDR3 is CASSFPSGGLGYTGELFF. In DNA form, the CDR3 reads TGTGCCAGCAGCTTCCCTAGCGGGGGGCTGGGGTACACCGGGGAGCTGTTTTTT.